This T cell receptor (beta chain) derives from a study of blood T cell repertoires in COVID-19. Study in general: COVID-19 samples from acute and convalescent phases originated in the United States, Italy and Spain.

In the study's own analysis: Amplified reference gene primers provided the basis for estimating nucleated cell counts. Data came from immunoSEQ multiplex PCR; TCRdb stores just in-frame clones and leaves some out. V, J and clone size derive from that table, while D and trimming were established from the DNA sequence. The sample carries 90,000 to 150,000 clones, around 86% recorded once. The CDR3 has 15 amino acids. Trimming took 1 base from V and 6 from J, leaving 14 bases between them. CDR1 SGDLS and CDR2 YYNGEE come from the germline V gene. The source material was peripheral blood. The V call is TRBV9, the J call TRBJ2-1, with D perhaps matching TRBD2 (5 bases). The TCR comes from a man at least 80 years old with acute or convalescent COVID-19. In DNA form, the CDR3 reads TGTGCCAGCAGCGTACAGGACCGGGAACTCAATGAGCAGTTCTTC. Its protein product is CASSVQDRELNEQFF.